This TCR beta chain was recovered during a study of response to subunit inactivated influenza vaccine. This clonotype was observed a few times. Its target is not known. Study results and limitations: Every seasonal influenza vaccination brings in few new T cells, the authors suggested.

TCRdb reanalysed the RT-PCR reads using MiXCR and keeps one entry per CDR3 protein. The table has 450,000 to 600,000 distinct CDR3 sequences, roughly 8.2% seen once. V shed 6 bases and J shed 2 bases, with 19 bases lying between them. Germline V gene sequence: CDR1 SGHTA, CDR2 FQGNSA. CDR3 size: 16 residues. The specimen comprised PBMCs from blood, sampled around 25 months after vaccination. This TCR was recovered from a man aged 45 to 75 who received an inactivated influenza vaccine. J is TRBJ1-2 and V is TRBV7-2, with unresolved D. The CDR3 region is CASSSDRGTRNYGYTF. Here the CDR3 DNA reads TGTGCCAGCAGTTCTGACCGGGGTACGAGAAACTATGGCTACACCTTC.